This entry concerns a single T cell receptor (beta chain). Its antigen target is currently unknown. One end of the junction is discordant with germline, which a read error may explain. Counted from cysteine to phenylalanine, this CDR3 has 13 amino acids. Only the CDR3 region is kept as DNA, spanning 39 bases read in frame from base 1. CDR1 and CDR2 are read off the germline V gene as SGHVS and FQNEAQ. Per the publication, the time point label means: baseline before first vaccination. Samples from vaccinated people were obtained from the UK trials COV001 and COV002, which included a single-blind randomized controlled phase 2/3 trial of AZD1222 (ChAdOx1 nCoV-19) in healthy adults. For TCRbeta chain sequencing, PBMC samples from trial participants were taken at day 0 and at day 28 after the second dose. The source of the sample is a study of T cell responses to AZD1222 COVID-19 vaccine (dated by TCRdb to the early 2020s). Broadly, across the study: Because spike-specific TCR depth and breadth did not differ between the two schedules, AZD1222 recipients who got a second dose at roughly 4 weeks were pooled with those who got a second dose at roughly 12 weeks. TCR sequencing was performed for fewer than 250 trial participants, of whom around 200 were given two doses of AZD1222 and some 25 were given two doses of MenACWY control vaccine. Enrollment into the trials was organized by age into subgroups of 18-55, 56-69 and 70-plus years, and those subgroups contained 148, 28 and 57 TCR-sequenced participants, respectively. What the study reported, not specific to this receptor: Most participants were white British and females outnumbered males, and the authors suggested that clonal diversity may have been underestimated. Conclusions about previously exposed vaccinees are limited, since just 5 or 6 AZD1222 recipients were seropositive for SARS-CoV-2 at baseline. The 56-69-year group was small, and its depth increase did not reach significance, likely because of low power. CD4 TCRs associated with the vaccine covered the entire spike protein, and the dominant responses were in regions 160-218 and 743-854. Because no samples from the day 14 peak response were available, repertoires could be characterized only after the peak T cell response. Spike-specific TCR breadth and depth rose significantly after two AZD1222 doses compared with day 0 and with MenACWY recipients. Nearly half of unique spike-specific TCRs reportedly recognized epitopes outside regions mutated in the B.1.351 and B.1.1.7 variants.

The CDR3 regions of human TCRbeta chains were analyzed by immunosequencing. As for the original processing: Repertoire TCRs were checked for matches against a reference library of SARS-CoV-2-specific TCRs that had been generated using the MIRA antigen-specificity platform. Breadth meant the fraction of unique TCRs that were SARS-CoV-2-associated, whereas depth meant the fraction of total T cells that were SARS-CoV-2-associated. Using the MIRA data, each spike-specific TCR was assigned both to the spike region to which the TCR was reactive and to a CD4 or CD8 class. Log10-transformed breadth and depth values were compared by one-way ANOVA with Sidak's multiple comparisons tests. TCRdb stores this immuneACCESS table with in-frame sequences only. Part of the clones is absent; in the studies checked, under half of the shortfall reflects unresolved V genes, and no reason is known for the rest. The V and J calls and clone size come from that table; D and trimming were worked out from the DNA. The sample contains some 56,000 clones, 70% to 90% of them found a single time. More than 12% of the sample is in the top ten clones.

The TCR originated in an adult in good health. The chain was built from TRBV7-8 and TRBJ1-4; possibly the D gene is TRBD1, per 6 matching bases. This specimen consisted of peripheral blood, obtained on day 0 of AZD1222 vaccination. CDR3 sequence: CASSLGGNEKLFF. The sequence in DNA is TGTGCCAGCAGTTTAGGGGGTAATGAAAAACTGTTTTTT.